This TCR beta chain was identified in a study of blood T cell repertoires in COVID-19. Study overall: Material from acute and convalescent COVID-19 was sourced from the United States, Italy and Spain. T cells, B-cell-depleted T cells, or PBMCs provided the cDNA or gDNA that served as material.

The V segment lost 10 bases and the J segment 4 bases; nucleotides outside the gene matches: 6. The CDR3 runs to 13 residues. Germline lookup yields CDR1 MNHEY and CDR2 SVGAGI. As originally analysed: Cell counts per sample came from amplifying reference gene primers. Clones were read by immunoSEQ multiplex PCR, and TCRdb kept only the in-frame ones, dropping some. That table gives V, J and clone size, and the DNA gave D and trimming. This table has more than 150,000 clones, around 83% appearing once. This sequence originates from a woman between 45 and 65 years old with acute or convalescent COVID-19. The sequencing sample was made of peripheral blood. This chain links TRBV6-5 with TRBJ2-7; 11 bases are a match to TRBD1. The CDR3 nucleotides read TGTGCCACGGGGACAGGGGGTTTATACGAGCAGTACTTC. The encoded protein is CATGTGGLYEQYF.